The text below deals with one TCR beta chain. What it recognizes is unknown. The data belong to a study of STAT5B mutations in CD4+ large granular lymphocyte leukemia. Assay used: immunoSEQ multiplex PCR; TCRdb lists only in-frame clones, some missing. The sample holds almost 30,000 clones, roughly 80% seen once. Broader study findings: Patient CD4-sorted repertoires looked more clonal than healthy CD4+ repertoires, even without putative leukemic clones. Without HLA matching, higher CD4+ than CD8+ T-LGLL clonality could reflect small sample size.

Germline values: CDR1 LNHDA, CDR2 SQIVND (reference sequence). Deletions cut 6 bases from V and 0 bases from J, with 15 bases between. The CDR3 has 16 amino acids. The chain is built from TRBV19 and TRBJ1-5; TRBD1 might be the D (6 bases). This clonotype was sampled from a human donor in good health. Sequencing was performed on CD4+ T cells from blood buffy coats. The CDR3 DNA reads as TGTGCCAGTAGAGAGACAGGACCCAATAGCAATCAGCCCCAGCATTTT. This codes for CASRETGPNSNQPQHF.